This T cell receptor (beta chain) was documented in a study of blood T cell repertoires in COVID-19. Study-level information: Samples representing acute and convalescent COVID-19 were sourced from the United States, Italy and Spain.

CDR3 length: 16 residues. V shed 1 base and J shed 2 bases, with 11 bases lying between them. Looked up from germline, CDR1 is KGHSH and CDR2 is LQKENI. Original methodology: Reference gene primers were amplified, and this amplification served to estimate nucleated cell counts. Assay: immunoSEQ multiplex PCR; the TCRdb copy retains only in-frame clones and omits some. D and trimming were read from the DNA, whereas the V and J calls and clone size are those reported in that table. This sample has approximately 270,000 clones, with around nine tenths found just once. V and J are TRBV18 and TRBJ2-2; D call uncertain. Sequencing was performed on peripheral blood. This receptor was taken from a man of 80 years or more with acute or convalescent COVID-19. This CDR3 is CASSPLGSLNTGELFF. The CDR3, as DNA: TGTGCCAGCTCACCACTGGGCAGCCTCAACACCGGGGAGCTGTTTTTT.